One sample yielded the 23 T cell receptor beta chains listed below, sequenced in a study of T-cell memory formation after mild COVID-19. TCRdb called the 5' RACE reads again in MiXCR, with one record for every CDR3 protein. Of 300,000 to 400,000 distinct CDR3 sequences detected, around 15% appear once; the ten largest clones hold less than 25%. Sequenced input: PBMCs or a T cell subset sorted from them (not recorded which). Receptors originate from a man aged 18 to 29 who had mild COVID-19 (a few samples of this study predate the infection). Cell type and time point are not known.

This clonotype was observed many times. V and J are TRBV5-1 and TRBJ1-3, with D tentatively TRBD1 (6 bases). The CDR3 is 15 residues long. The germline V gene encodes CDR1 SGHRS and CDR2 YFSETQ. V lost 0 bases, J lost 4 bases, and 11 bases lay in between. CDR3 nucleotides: TGCGCCAGCAGCTTGGACCGGGGGCCCGGAAACACCATATATTTT. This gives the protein CASSLDRGPGNTIYF.

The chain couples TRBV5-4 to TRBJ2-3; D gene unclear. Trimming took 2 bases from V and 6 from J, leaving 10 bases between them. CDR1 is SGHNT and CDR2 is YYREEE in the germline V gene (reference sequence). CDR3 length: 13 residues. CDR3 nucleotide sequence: TGTGCCAGCAGCTTACCCGACCCTGATACGCAGTATTTT. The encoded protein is CASSLPDPDTQYF.

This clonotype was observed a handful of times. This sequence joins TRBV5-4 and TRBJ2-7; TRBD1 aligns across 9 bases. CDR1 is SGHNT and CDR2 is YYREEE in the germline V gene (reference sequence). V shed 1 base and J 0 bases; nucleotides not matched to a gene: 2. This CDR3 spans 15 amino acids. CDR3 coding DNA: TGTGCCAGCAGCTTGCCGGGACAGGGCTCCTACGAGCAGTACTTC. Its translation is CASSLPGQGSYEQYF.

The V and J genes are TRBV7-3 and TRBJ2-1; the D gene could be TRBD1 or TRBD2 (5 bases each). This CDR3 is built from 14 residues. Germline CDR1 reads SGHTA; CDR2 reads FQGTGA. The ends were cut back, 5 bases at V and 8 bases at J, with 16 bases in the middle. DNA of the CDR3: TGTGCCAGCAGCCTGGGGGAACTGTGGGATGAGCAGTTCTTC. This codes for CASSLGELWDEQFF.

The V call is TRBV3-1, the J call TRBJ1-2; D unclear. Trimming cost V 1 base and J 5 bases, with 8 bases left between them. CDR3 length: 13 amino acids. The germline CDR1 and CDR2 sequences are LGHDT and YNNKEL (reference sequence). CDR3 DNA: TGTGCCAGCAGCCAAGCGATGAGGTATGGCTACACCTTC. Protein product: CASSQAMRYGYTF. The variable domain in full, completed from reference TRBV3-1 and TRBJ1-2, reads DTAVSQTPKYLVTQMGNDKSIKCEQNLGHDTMYWYKQDSKKFLKIMFSYNNKELIINETVPNRFSPKSPDKAHLNLHINSLELGDSAVYFCASSQAMRYGYTFGSGTRLTVV.

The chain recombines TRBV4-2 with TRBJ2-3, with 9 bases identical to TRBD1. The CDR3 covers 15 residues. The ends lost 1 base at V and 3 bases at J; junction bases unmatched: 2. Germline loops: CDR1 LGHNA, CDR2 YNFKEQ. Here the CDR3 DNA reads TGTGCCAGCAGCCAAGTAGGACAGGGGACAGATACGCAGTATTTT. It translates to CASSQVGQGTDTQYF.

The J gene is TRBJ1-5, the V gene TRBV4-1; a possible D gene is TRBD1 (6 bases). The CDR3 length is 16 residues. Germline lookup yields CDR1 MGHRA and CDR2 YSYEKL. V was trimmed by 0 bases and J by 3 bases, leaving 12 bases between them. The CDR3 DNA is TGCGCCAGCAGCCAAGATGTAGGGGGAAACAATCAGCCCCAGCATTTT. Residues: CASSQDVGGNNQPQHF.

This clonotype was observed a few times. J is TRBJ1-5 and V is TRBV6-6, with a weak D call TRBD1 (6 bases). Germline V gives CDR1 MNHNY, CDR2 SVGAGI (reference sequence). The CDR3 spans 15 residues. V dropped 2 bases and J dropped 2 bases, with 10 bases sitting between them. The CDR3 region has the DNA TGTGCCAGCAGTTACCAGGGGTCGGGCAATCAGCCCCAGCATTTT. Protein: CASSYQGSGNQPQHF.

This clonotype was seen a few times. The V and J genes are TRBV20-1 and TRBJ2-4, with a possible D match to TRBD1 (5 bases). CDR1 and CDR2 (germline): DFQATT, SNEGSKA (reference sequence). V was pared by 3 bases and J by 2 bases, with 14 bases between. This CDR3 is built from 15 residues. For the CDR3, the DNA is TGCAGTGCTAGGGGGCAGCCCTTGCCCAAAAACATTCAGTACTTC. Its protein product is CSARGQPLPKNIQYF.

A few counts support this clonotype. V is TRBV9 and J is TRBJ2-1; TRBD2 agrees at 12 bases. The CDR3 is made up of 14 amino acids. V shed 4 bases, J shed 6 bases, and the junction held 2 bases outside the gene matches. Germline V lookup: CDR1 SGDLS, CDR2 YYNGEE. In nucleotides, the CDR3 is TGTGCCAGCAGCAGGGGACTAGCGGGCAATGAGCAGTTCTTC. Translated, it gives CASSRGLAGNEQFF.

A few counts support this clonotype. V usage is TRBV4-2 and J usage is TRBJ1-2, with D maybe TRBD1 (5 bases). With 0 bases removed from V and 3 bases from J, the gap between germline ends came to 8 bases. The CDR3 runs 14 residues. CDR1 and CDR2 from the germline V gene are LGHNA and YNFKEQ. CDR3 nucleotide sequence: TGTGCCAGCAGCCAAGAACAGGCCGACTATGGCTACACCTTC. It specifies CASSQEQADYGYTF.

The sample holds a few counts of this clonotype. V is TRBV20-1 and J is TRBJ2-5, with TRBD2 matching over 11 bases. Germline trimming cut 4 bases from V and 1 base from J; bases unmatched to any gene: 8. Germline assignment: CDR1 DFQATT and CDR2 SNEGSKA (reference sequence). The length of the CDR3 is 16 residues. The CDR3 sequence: CSANPLAGGGQETQYF. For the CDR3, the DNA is TGCAGTGCTAACCCCCTAGCGGGGGGAGGCCAAGAGACCCAGTACTTC.

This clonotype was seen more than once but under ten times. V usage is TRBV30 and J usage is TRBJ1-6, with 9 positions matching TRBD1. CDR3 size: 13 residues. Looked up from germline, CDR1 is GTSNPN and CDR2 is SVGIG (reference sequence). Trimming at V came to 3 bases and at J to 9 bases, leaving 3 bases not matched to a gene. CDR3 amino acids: CAWSGQGSSPLHF. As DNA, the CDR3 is TGTGCCTGGAGCGGACAGGGGAGTTCACCCCTCCACTTT.

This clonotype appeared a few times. The CDR3 region has the DNA TGCGCCAGCAGCCAAGAAACGGGAGGTTACACTGAAGCTTTCTTT. This codes for CASSQETGGYTEAFF. The rearrangement joins TRBV4-1 to TRBJ1-1; D uncertain. The CDR3 loop spans 15 amino acids. Trimming took 0 bases from V and 3 from J, leaving 11 bases between them. Looked up from germline, CDR1 is MGHRA and CDR2 is YSYEKL.

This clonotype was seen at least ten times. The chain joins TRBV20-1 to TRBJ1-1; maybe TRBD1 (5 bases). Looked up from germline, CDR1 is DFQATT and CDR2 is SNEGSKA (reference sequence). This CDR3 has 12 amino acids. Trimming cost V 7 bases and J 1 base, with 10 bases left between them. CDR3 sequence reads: CSVLQGNTEAFF. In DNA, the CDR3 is TGCAGTGTTCTCCAGGGGAACACTGAAGCTTTCTTT.

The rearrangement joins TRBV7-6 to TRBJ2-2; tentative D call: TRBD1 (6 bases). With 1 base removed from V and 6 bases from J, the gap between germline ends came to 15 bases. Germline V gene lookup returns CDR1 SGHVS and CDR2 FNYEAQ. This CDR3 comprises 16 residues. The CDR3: CASSLGQALEAGELFF. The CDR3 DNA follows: TGTGCCAGCAGCTTAGGACAGGCGTTGGAAGCCGGGGAGCTGTTTTTT. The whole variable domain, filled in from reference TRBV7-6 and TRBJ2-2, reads GAGVSQSPRYKVTKRGQDVALRCDPISGHVSLYWYRQALGQGPEFLTYFNYEAQQDKSGLPNDRFSAERPEGSISTLTIQRTEQRDSAMYRCASSLGQALEAGELFFGEGSRLTVL.

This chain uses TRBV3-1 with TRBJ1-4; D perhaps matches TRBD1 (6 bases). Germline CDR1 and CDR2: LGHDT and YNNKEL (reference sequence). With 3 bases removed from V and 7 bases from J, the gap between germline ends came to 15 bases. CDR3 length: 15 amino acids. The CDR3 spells CASSHIVQGGEKLFF. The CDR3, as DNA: TGTGCCAGCAGCCATATCGTACAAGGGGGTGAAAAACTGTTTTTT.

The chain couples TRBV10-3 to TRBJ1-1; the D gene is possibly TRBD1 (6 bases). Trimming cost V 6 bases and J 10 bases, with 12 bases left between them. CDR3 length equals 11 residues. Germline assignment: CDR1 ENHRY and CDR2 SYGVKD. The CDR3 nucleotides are TGTGCCATCAGGAAGTCGGGGGCAGCTTTCTTT. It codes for CAIRKSGAAFF.

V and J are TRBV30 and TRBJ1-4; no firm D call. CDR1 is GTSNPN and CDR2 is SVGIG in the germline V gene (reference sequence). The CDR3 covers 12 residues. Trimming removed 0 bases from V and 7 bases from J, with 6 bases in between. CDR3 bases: TGTGCCTGGAGTGTACTAGGTGAAAAACTGTTTTTT. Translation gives CAWSVLGEKLFF.

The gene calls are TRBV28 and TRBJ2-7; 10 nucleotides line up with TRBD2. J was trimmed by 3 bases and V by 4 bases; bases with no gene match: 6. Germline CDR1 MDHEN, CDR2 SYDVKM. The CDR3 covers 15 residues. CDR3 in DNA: TGTGCCAGCAGTTCCCCTAGCGGGGGCTACTACGAGCAGTACGTC. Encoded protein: CASSSPSGGYYEQYV.

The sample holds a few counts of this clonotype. The CDR3, as DNA: TGTGCCAGCAGCCTCGACAGGGATGGAGAAAAACTGTTTTTT. This gives the protein CASSLDRDGEKLFF. The chain is built from TRBV5-4 and TRBJ1-4; the match to TRBD1 covers 7 bases. Germline V gives CDR1 SGHNT, CDR2 YYREEE (reference sequence). V lost 4 bases and J lost 8; bases outside the gene matches: 8. The CDR3 totals 14 residues.

The CDR3 DNA reads TGCGCCAGCAGCGGCCAGGGGGCGAACAATGAGCAGTTCTTC. Amino acid sequence: CASSGQGANNEQFF. The rearrangement uses TRBV5-1 and TRBJ2-1, with TRBD1 matching over 8 bases. The junction had 5 bases not matched to a gene; V was cut back by 4 bases and J by 5 bases. There are 14 residues in the CDR3. Germline V gene data show CDR1 as SGHRS and CDR2 as YFSETQ.

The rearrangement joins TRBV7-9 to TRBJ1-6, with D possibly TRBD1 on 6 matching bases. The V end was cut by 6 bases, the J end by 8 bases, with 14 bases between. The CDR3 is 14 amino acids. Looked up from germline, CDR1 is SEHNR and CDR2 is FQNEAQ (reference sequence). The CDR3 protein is CASSSRDKDSPLHF. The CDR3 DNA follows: TGTGCCAGCAGTTCGCGGGACAAGGATTCACCCCTCCACTTT. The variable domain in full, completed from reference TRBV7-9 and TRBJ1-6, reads DTGVSQNPRHKITKRGQNVTFRCDPISEHNRLYWYRQTLGQGPEFLTYFQNEAQLEKSRLLSDRFSAERPKGSFSTLEIQRTEQGDSAMYLCASSSRDKDSPLHFGNGTRLTVT.